These 3 T cell receptor beta chains share one sample of origin, sequenced in a study of shared clonotypes between healthy human individuals. Produced via immunoSEQ multiplex PCR; TCRdb's table is partial and in-frame only. This table has about 2.1 million clones, just over 90% appearing once. CD45RO-negative, CCR7-positively selected cells formed the naive CD8 fraction, excluding terminally differentiated effector memory CD45RA+ cells. Sequenced material: naive CD8+ T cells from PBMCs. Receptor source: a man younger than 35 in good health. Some clones in this sample may be carry-over from other donors' samples.

This chain connects TRBV6-1 to TRBJ1-5; 8 positions match TRBD1. Germline loops: CDR1 MNHNS, CDR2 SASEGT. The junction had 9 bases not matched to a gene; V was cut back by 5 bases and J by 9 bases. This CDR3 is 14 amino acids long. The CDR3 DNA is TGTGCCAGCAGTCCATGGACAGGGAGTGGGCCCCAGCATTTT. It codes for CASSPWTGSGPQHF.

In its sample, this clone was seen once. The chain has TRBV19 and TRBJ1-2, with D possibly matching TRBD1 (5 bases). V lost 7 bases to trimming and J lost 2 bases, with 17 bases between them. CDR1 and CDR2 (germline): LNHDA, SQIVND (reference sequence). The CDR3 runs 15 residues. CDR3 coding DNA: TGTGCCAGTACCTCAACCCCCGCAGGGAACTATGGCTACACCTTC. Amino acids: CASTSTPAGNYGYTF. Full variable domain (remainder filled in from reference TRBV19 and TRBJ1-2): DGGITQSPKYLFRKEGQNVTLSCEQNLNHDAMYWYRQDPGQGLRLIYYSQIVNDFQKGDIAEGYSVSREKKESFPLTVTSAQKNPTAFYLCASTSTPAGNYGYTFGSGTRLTVV.

This clone was seen many times. Different DNA sequences within this sample yield the same CDR3. The chain couples TRBV9 to TRBJ2-2, with unresolved D. The CDR3 spans 14 residues. Trimming left V 0 bases short and J 1 base short, with 4 bases between. Germline V gives CDR1 SGDLS, CDR2 YYNGEE. CDR3 amino acids: CASSVGGNTGELFF. CDR3 nucleotides: TGTGCCAGCAGCGTAGGGGGGAACACCGGGGAGCTGTTTTTT.